This T cell receptor (beta chain) emerged from a study of blood T cell repertoires in COVID-19. The method was immunoSEQ multiplex PCR; TCRdb's version includes in-frame clones alone and lacks a portion of them. This sample has more than 250,000 clones, with approximately 84% found just once. Trimming at V came to 3 bases and at J to 3 bases, leaving 2 bases not matched to a gene. The CDR3 consists of 15 residues. Germline V gene lookup returns CDR1 SGHAT and CDR2 FQNNGV. The clonotype originates from a human donor in a cohort sampled during active COVID-19. J is TRBJ2-1 and V is TRBV11-2; 10 nucleotides match TRBD2. The sequenced material came from peripheral blood. The CDR3 DNA follows: TGTGCCAGCAGCTTTCAGCGGGAGGGCTACAATGAGCAGTTCTTC. It encodes CASSFQREGYNEQFF. Combining the CDR3 with reference TRBV11-2 and TRBJ2-1 gives the whole variable domain EAGVAQSPRYKIIEKRQSVAFWCNPISGHATLYWYQQILGQGPKLLIQFQNNGVVDDSQLPKDRFSAERLKGVDSTLKIQPAKLEDSAVYLCASSFQREGYNEQFFGPGTRLTVL.